What follows are 14 T cell receptor beta chains derived from one specimen sequenced in a study of CD8 T cells in ankylosing spondylitis. TCRdb reprocessed the 5' RACE reads with MiXCR, giving one entry per CDR3 protein. The sample contains hundreds of thousands of distinct CDR3 sequences, 20% to 25% of which appear only once. The sample comprised blood, either unsorted or a sorted T cell fraction (not recorded which). These receptors came from a female donor with ankylosing spondylitis or in good health (not recorded which).

This clonotype appeared a few times. This rearrangement joins TRBV6-5 to TRBJ2-1; 10 bases line up with TRBD2. V dropped 2 bases and J dropped 4; count of bases not matched to a gene: 8. Per germline, CDR1 MNHEY and CDR2 SVGAGI. The CDR3 spans 17 residues. The CDR3 sequence is CASSYAGLANCYNEQFF. The CDR3 nucleotides read TGTGCCAGCAGTTACGCGGGACTAGCGAATTGTTACAATGAGCAGTTCTTC.

The rearrangement links TRBV7-9 to TRBJ2-7; D unclear. Trimming cost V 6 bases and J 2 bases, with 11 bases left between them. The germline gives CDR1 SEHNR, CDR2 FQNEAQ (reference sequence). The CDR3 sequence is 13 residues long. CDR3 sequence: CASRSPDPYEQYF. The DNA of the CDR3 is TGTGCCAGCAGGTCGCCGGACCCCTACGAGCAGTACTTC.

This clonotype was seen many times. The DNA for the CDR3 is TGTGCCAGCTCCCTTTCTTCGGGAGAAAACGAGCAGTACTTC. Amino acids: CASSLSSGENEQYF. The rearrangement joins TRBV18 to TRBJ2-7; maybe TRBD2 (6 bases). V dropped 6 bases and J dropped 5 bases, with 17 bases sitting between them. Germline CDR1 KGHSH, CDR2 LQKENI. The CDR3 is made up of 14 amino acids. Full variable domain (missing parts from reference TRBV18 and TRBJ2-7): NAGVMQNPRHLVRRRGQEARLRCSPMKGHSHVYWYRQLPEEGLKFMVYLQKENIIDESGMPKERFSAEFPKEGPSILRIQQVVRGDSAAYFCASSLSSGENEQYFGPGTRLTVT.

Of note for this clonotype: It may be a read error: a sequence one base away is much more abundant. V gene TRBV20-1 combines with J gene TRBJ2-7, with TRBD2 matching 7 bases. The CDR3 runs to 15 residues. V lost 7 bases to trimming and J lost 2 bases; unmatched junction nucleotides: 14. Germline V gives CDR1 DFQATT, CDR2 SNEGSKA (reference sequence). The CDR3 DNA follows: TGCAGTGATACGGGACGGGTAGCGGGTACCTACGAGCAGTACTTC. It specifies CSDTGRVAGTYEQYF.

This clonotype was seen many times. This chain connects TRBV29-1 to TRBJ2-5; a possible D gene is TRBD2 (6 bases). V lost 3 bases and J lost 9, with 20 bases in between. Germline CDR1 SQVTM, CDR2 ANQGSEA. The CDR3 runs to 14 residues. In nucleotides, the CDR3 is TGCAGCGTTGATCGAGCGGGTGGGGTTAGATCCCAGTACTTC. Translated: CSVDRAGGVRSQYF.

This clonotype appeared a single time. The chain uses TRBV9 and TRBJ1-4; 7 bases line up with TRBD1. This CDR3 region has 13 residues. Trimming removed 6 bases from V and 4 bases from J; junction bases left unmatched: 3. Germline values: CDR1 SGDLS, CDR2 YYNGEE. CDR3 loop: CASNRDSNEKLFF. The CDR3 bases are TGTGCCAGCAATCGGGACAGTAATGAAAAACTGTTTTTT.

This rearrangement joins TRBV5-6 to TRBJ2-5, with D perhaps matching TRBD2 (7 bases). V gave up 4 bases and J gave up 5 bases, with 15 bases separating them. Germline V gene sequence: CDR1 SGHDT, CDR2 YYEEEE. The CDR3 is 14 residues long. CDR3 sequence (DNA): TGTGCCAGCAGCAGTACTAGGGGGGGGGAGACCCAGTACTTC. As protein: CASSSTRGGETQYF.

The chain has TRBV2 and TRBJ2-5; 8 bases are a match to TRBD2. CDR3 size: 15 residues. The junction had 12 bases not matched to a gene; V was cut back by 7 bases and J by 5 bases. Germline V CDR1 and CDR2: SNHLY, FYNNEI. The CDR3 DNA reads as TGTGCCAGCAAACTACTTAGCGGGAAGGGGGAGACCCAGTACTTC. This translates into CASKLLSGKGETQYF.

This clonotype was observed a few times. The chain is built from TRBV7-2 and TRBJ2-2; D perhaps matches TRBD2 (6 bases). The germline CDR1 and CDR2 sequences are SGHTA and FQGNSA. The CDR3 spans 16 residues. Between the trimmed V and J ends, which lost 3 bases and 1 base, there was a span of 12 bases. CDR3 protein: CASSLVAVGNTGELFF. Written as DNA, the CDR3 is TGTGCCAGCAGCTTGGTAGCGGTTGGGAACACCGGGGAGCTGTTTTTT. The full variable domain, rest sourced from reference TRBV7-2 and TRBJ2-2, is GAGVSQSPSNKVTEKGKDVELRCDPISGHTALYWYRQSLGQGLEFLIYFQGNSAPDKSGLPSDRFSAERTGGSVSTLTIQRTQQEDSAVYLCASSLVAVGNTGELFFGEGSRLTVL.

V and J are TRBV10-3 and TRBJ2-3, with unresolved D. V lost 0 bases and J lost 4, with 2 bases in between. The V gene's germline CDR1 is ENHRY and CDR2 SYGVKD. The CDR3 contains 12 residues. The CDR3 here is CAISESSDTQYF. CDR3 nucleotide sequence: TGTGCCATCAGTGAGTCGTCAGATACGCAGTATTTT.

This clonotype appeared many times. The chain combines TRBV29-1 with TRBJ2-7; D is uncertain. The V gene lost 4 bases and the J gene lost 0 bases, with 13 bases spanning the gap. This CDR3 is built from 14 residues. In germline, CDR1 is SQVTM, CDR2 ANQGSEA. The CDR3 loop reads CSVGLGSSSYEQYF. The CDR3 region has the DNA TGCAGCGTTGGGTTGGGGTCGAGCTCCTACGAGCAGTACTTC.

The chain links TRBV7-6 to TRBJ2-7; D tentatively fits TRBD1 or TRBD2 (5 bases each). Trimming stripped 5 bases from V and 0 bases from J, with 26 bases between. Germline V gene lookup returns CDR1 SGHVS and CDR2 FNYEAQ. CDR3 length equals 19 residues. CDR3 coding DNA: TGTGCCAGCAGCCCCGTGGGGGTTTCCATCAACCTTCACTCCTACGAGCAGTACTTC. Amino acids: CASSPVGVSINLHSYEQYF.

This clonotype was observed once. This chain connects TRBV7-2 to TRBJ2-2; 10 bases are shared with TRBD2. The CDR3 runs to 16 residues. Germline V gene sequence: CDR1 SGHTA, CDR2 FQGNSA. V lost 4 bases and J lost 6; bases outside the gene matches: 8. Here the CDR3 reads CASSSLAGVGAGELFF. In nucleotides, the CDR3 is TGTGCCAGCAGCTCTCTAGCGGGAGTAGGGGCCGGGGAGCTGTTTTTT.

This clonotype occurred many times. The CDR3 bases are TGTGCCAGCAGTTTACTAGCAGGGGAGCAGTACTTC. It specifies CASSLLAGEQYF. The chain uses TRBV27 and TRBJ2-7; the D call may be TRBD1 or TRBD2 (5 bases each). Germline values: CDR1 MNHEY, CDR2 SMNVEV (reference sequence). CDR3 length: 12 amino acids. The V gene lost 2 bases and the J gene lost 7 bases, with 9 bases spanning the gap.